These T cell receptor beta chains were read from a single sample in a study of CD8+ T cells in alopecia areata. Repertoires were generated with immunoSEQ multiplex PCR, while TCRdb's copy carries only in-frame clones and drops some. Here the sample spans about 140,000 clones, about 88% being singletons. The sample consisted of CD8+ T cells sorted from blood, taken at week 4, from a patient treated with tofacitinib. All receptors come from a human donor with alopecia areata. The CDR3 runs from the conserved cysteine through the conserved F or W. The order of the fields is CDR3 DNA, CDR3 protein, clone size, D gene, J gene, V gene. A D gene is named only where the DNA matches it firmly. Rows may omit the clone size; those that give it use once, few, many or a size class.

CDR3nt: TGTGCCAGCAGCTTAGGTATCTCATACGAGCAGTACTTC
CDR3aa: CASSLGISYEQYF
abundance: .
d_gene: .
j_gene: TRBJ2-7
v_gene: TRBV7-9

CDR3nt: TGTGCCAGCAGTGCGGACACCGGGGAGCTGTTTTTT
CDR3aa: CASSADTGELFF
abundance: .
d_gene: .
j_gene: TRBJ2-2
v_gene: TRBV25-1

CDR3nt: TGTGCCAGCAGCCCCCTAGCGGGAGCGGTCTACGAGCAGTACTTC
CDR3aa: CASSPLAGAVYEQYF
abundance: .
d_gene: TRBD2
j_gene: TRBJ2-7
v_gene: TRBV9

CDR3nt: TGTGCCAGCAGCCCCCGGACAGGGTCCCTTCGGGAGACCCAGTACTTC
CDR3aa: CASSPRTGSLRETQYF
abundance: once
d_gene: TRBD1
j_gene: TRBJ2-5
v_gene: TRBV9

CDR3nt: TGTGCCATACAGGCGCTGCTAAACTATGGCTACACCTTC
CDR3aa: CAIQALLNYGYTF
abundance: .
d_gene: .
j_gene: TRBJ1-2
v_gene: TRBV7-9

CDR3nt: TGCGCCAGCAGCCAATCGGGAGGGAGTGGCGATGAGCAGTTCTTC
CDR3aa: CASSQSGGSGDEQFF
abundance: .
d_gene: TRBD2
j_gene: TRBJ2-1
v_gene: TRBV4-1

CDR3nt: TGTGCCAGCAGCTTAGCCCCAGGGGGGAACACTGAAGCTTTCTTT
CDR3aa: CASSLAPGGNTEAFF
abundance: .
d_gene: TRBD1
j_gene: TRBJ1-1
v_gene: TRBV7-6

CDR3nt: TGCGCCAGCAAGGGCAACGGGAACTATGGCTACACCTTC
CDR3aa: CASKGNGNYGYTF
abundance: .
d_gene: .
j_gene: TRBJ1-2
v_gene: TRBV10-2

CDR3nt: TGCAGCGCACGGACACTAACGGCCTACGAGCAGTACTTC
CDR3aa: CSARTLTAYEQYF
abundance: few
d_gene: .
j_gene: TRBJ2-7
v_gene: TRBV29-1

CDR3nt: TGTGCCATCAGTGATGATCCGCGGTCAAACACTGAAGCTTTCTTT
CDR3aa: CAISDDPRSNTEAFF
abundance: medium-sized
d_gene: .
j_gene: TRBJ1-1
v_gene: TRBV10-3

CDR3nt: TGCGCCAGCAGCCAAGATTGGAATGAGCAGTTCTTC
CDR3aa: CASSQDWNEQFF
abundance: .
d_gene: .
j_gene: TRBJ2-1
v_gene: TRBV4-1

CDR3nt: TGCAGCGTTATAACCTCCTACGAGCAGTACTTC
CDR3aa: CSVITSYEQYF
abundance: .
d_gene: .
j_gene: TRBJ2-7
v_gene: TRBV29-1

CDR3nt: TGTGCCAGCTCGCAGCGCTCCTACGAGCAGTACTTC
CDR3aa: CASSQRSYEQYF
abundance: once
d_gene: .
j_gene: TRBJ2-7
v_gene: TRBV7-9

CDR3nt: TGTGCCAGCAATTACTTTGGAGATTACAATGAGCAGTTCTTC
CDR3aa: CASNYFGDYNEQFF
abundance: .
d_gene: .
j_gene: TRBJ2-1
v_gene: TRBV7-2

CDR3nt: TGCAGCGGCCTAAAGGGAGGAAACACCATATATTTT
CDR3aa: CSGLKGGNTIYF
abundance: .
d_gene: .
j_gene: TRBJ1-3
v_gene: TRBV29-1

CDR3nt: TGTGCCAGTAGTTACCGGATAAATTCCGAGCAGTACTTC
CDR3aa: CASSYRINSEQYF
abundance: .
d_gene: .
j_gene: TRBJ2-7
v_gene: TRBV19

CDR3nt: TGTGCCAGCAGCTTGACCCCCAACACCGGGGAGCTGTTTTTT
CDR3aa: CASSLTPNTGELFF
abundance: .
d_gene: .
j_gene: TRBJ2-2
v_gene: TRBV5-6

CDR3nt: TGTGCCAGCAGCTCTGCCCAAGGTGGGGCAAATGAGCAGTTCTTC
CDR3aa: CASSSAQGGANEQFF
abundance: .
d_gene: .
j_gene: TRBJ2-1
v_gene: TRBV11-1

CDR3nt: TGCAGCGCGCGGGAGTCTTCCTACAATGAGCAGTTCTTC
CDR3aa: CSARESSYNEQFF
abundance: .
d_gene: TRBD2
j_gene: TRBJ2-1
v_gene: TRBV29-1

CDR3nt: TGTGCCAGCAGTTACAGCGCCCGTAATCAGCCCCAGCATTTT
CDR3aa: CASSYSARNQPQHF
abundance: .
d_gene: .
j_gene: TRBJ1-5
v_gene: TRBV6-5

CDR3nt: TGTGCCAGCACCTGGGACACCTCTGGGCGGGAGAGAGATACGCAGTATTTT
CDR3aa: CASTWDTSGRERDTQYF
abundance: once
d_gene: .
j_gene: TRBJ2-3
v_gene: TRBV7-8

CDR3nt: TGCAGCGCAGGGACTAGCGAGAACACCGGGGAGCTGTTTTTT
CDR3aa: CSAGTSENTGELFF
abundance: .
d_gene: TRBD2
j_gene: TRBJ2-2
v_gene: TRBV29-1

CDR3nt: TGCGCCAGCAGCCAGGGACGGGACTACGAGCAGTACTTC
CDR3aa: CASSQGRDYEQYF
abundance: .
d_gene: .
j_gene: TRBJ2-7
v_gene: TRBV4-1

CDR3nt: TGTGCCAACCTCGGGACAAGTGAGCAGTACTTC
CDR3aa: CANLGTSEQYF
abundance: .
d_gene: .
j_gene: TRBJ2-7
v_gene: TRBV2

CDR3nt: TGTGCCAGCAGTGAAAACAATCAGCCCCAGCATTTT
CDR3aa: CASSENNQPQHF
abundance: .
d_gene: .
j_gene: TRBJ1-5
v_gene: TRBV25-1

CDR3nt: TGTGCCTCGGACTATCCCCGCTCCTACAATGAGCAGTTCTTC
CDR3aa: CASDYPRSYNEQFF
abundance: .
d_gene: .
j_gene: TRBJ2-1
v_gene: TRBV30

CDR3nt: TGCTCCTGGACCATGAACACTGAAGCTTTCTTT
CDR3aa: CSWTMNTEAFF
abundance: .
d_gene: .
j_gene: TRBJ1-1
v_gene: TRBV29-1

CDR3nt: TGTGCCAGGGGGACTACCACCACCAATGAGCAGTTCTTC
CDR3aa: CARGTTTTNEQFF
abundance: .
d_gene: TRBD2
j_gene: TRBJ2-1
v_gene: TRBV2

CDR3nt: TGTGCCAGCAGCCCCGGGACTAGCGGGAGAGAGACCCAGTACTTC
CDR3aa: CASSPGTSGRETQYF
abundance: .
d_gene: TRBD2
j_gene: TRBJ2-5
v_gene: TRBV7-2

CDR3nt: TGTGCCAGCAGCCAAACTACGACAGTCCCGGGCGAGCAGTACTTC
CDR3aa: CASSQTTTVPGEQYF
abundance: .
d_gene: .
j_gene: TRBJ2-7
v_gene: TRBV5-8

CDR3nt: TGTGCCACCATCTCATGGGGCCGGAACACTGAAGCTTTCTTT
CDR3aa: CATISWGRNTEAFF
abundance: .
d_gene: .
j_gene: TRBJ1-1
v_gene: TRBV6-5

CDR3nt: TGTGCCAGCATAGCGGGGGGGCCGCAGGCCTACAATGAGCAGTTCTTC
CDR3aa: CASIAGGPQAYNEQFF
abundance: once
d_gene: TRBD2
j_gene: TRBJ2-1
v_gene: TRBV5-4

CDR3nt: TGTGCCAGCAGTTACCGGGACAGGGATACGCAGTATTTT
CDR3aa: CASSYRDRDTQYF
abundance: few
d_gene: TRBD1
j_gene: TRBJ2-3
v_gene: TRBV6-6

CDR3nt: TGCAGCGTTGAAGACCCCGGAACAGAAAAACTGTTTTTT
CDR3aa: CSVEDPGTEKLFF
abundance: .
d_gene: .
j_gene: TRBJ1-4
v_gene: TRBV29-1

CDR3nt: TGTGCCAGCAGCTTTATCCGGGACAGGGGCAATCAGCCCCAGCATTTT
CDR3aa: CASSFIRDRGNQPQHF
abundance: once
d_gene: TRBD1
j_gene: TRBJ1-5
v_gene: TRBV5-8

CDR3nt: TGTGCCAGCACCCTAGGCACAGCCTACAATGAGCAGTTCTTC
CDR3aa: CASTLGTAYNEQFF
abundance: .
d_gene: .
j_gene: TRBJ2-1
v_gene: TRBV9

CDR3nt: TGTGCCAACAAGCTGGTCCAACTGGATACTGAGCAGTTCTTC
CDR3aa: CANKLVQLDTEQFF
abundance: .
d_gene: .
j_gene: TRBJ2-1
v_gene: TRBV2

CDR3nt: TGTGCTAGCAGTTCACTAGTCCTGGATACGCAGTATTTT
CDR3aa: CASSSLVLDTQYF
abundance: .
d_gene: .
j_gene: TRBJ2-3
v_gene: TRBV7-7

CDR3nt: TGTGCCTGGAGTCGCGCAGGGGGAGACGAGCAGTACTTC
CDR3aa: CAWSRAGGDEQYF
abundance: .
d_gene: TRBD1
j_gene: TRBJ2-7
v_gene: TRBV30

CDR3nt: TGTGCCAGCAGCCCCCGGACGGGGACGGACACCGGGGAGCTGTTTTTT
CDR3aa: CASSPRTGTDTGELFF
abundance: .
d_gene: .
j_gene: TRBJ2-2
v_gene: TRBV7-6

CDR3nt: TGCGCCAGCAGCCCCGAAGAATACAATGAGCAGTTCTTC
CDR3aa: CASSPEEYNEQFF
abundance: once
d_gene: .
j_gene: TRBJ2-1
v_gene: TRBV5-1

CDR3nt: TGCAGCGTTCCTCGGGACACCAATGGCTACACCTTC
CDR3aa: CSVPRDTNGYTF
abundance: .
d_gene: .
j_gene: TRBJ1-2
v_gene: TRBV29-1

CDR3nt: TGCGCCAGCAGCCAGGACCTTAGCGGGAACTACGAGCAGTACTTC
CDR3aa: CASSQDLSGNYEQYF
abundance: .
d_gene: TRBD2
j_gene: TRBJ2-7
v_gene: TRBV4-1

CDR3nt: TGTGCCAGCAGCTTAACCTCGGACAGCAGCTCCTACAATGAGCAGTTCTTC
CDR3aa: CASSLTSDSSSYNEQFF
abundance: .
d_gene: .
j_gene: TRBJ2-1
v_gene: TRBV13

CDR3nt: TGTGCCAGCAGCCTAGCGGGAGGGCTCCTTGAAGCAGATACGCAGTATTTT
CDR3aa: CASSLAGGLLEADTQYF
abundance: .
d_gene: TRBD2
j_gene: TRBJ2-3
v_gene: TRBV14

CDR3nt: TGTGCCAGCAGCGCCTCTAACCTAGCGGGAGAAACAGATACGCAGTATTTT
CDR3aa: CASSASNLAGETDTQYF
abundance: .
d_gene: TRBD2
j_gene: TRBJ2-3
v_gene: TRBV5-6

CDR3nt: TGTGCCAGCAGTTTAGGACTAGCGGGGTACGAGCAGTACTTC
CDR3aa: CASSLGLAGYEQYF
abundance: .
d_gene: TRBD2
j_gene: TRBJ2-7
v_gene: TRBV27

CDR3nt: TGTGCCAGCATCGAACATACTTACGGGGCCTACAATGAGCAGTTCTTC
CDR3aa: CASIEHTYGAYNEQFF
abundance: .
d_gene: .
j_gene: TRBJ2-1
v_gene: TRBV7-9

CDR3nt: TGTGCCAGCAGTCTCATAGCGGGAGGGGTGCCAGATACGCAGTATTTT
CDR3aa: CASSLIAGGVPDTQYF
abundance: once
d_gene: TRBD2
j_gene: TRBJ2-3
v_gene: TRBV27

CDR3nt: TGTGCCAGCAGCCAAAGGCCGAGGGTGGGAGGCTACACCTTC
CDR3aa: CASSQRPRVGGYTF
abundance: few
d_gene: .
j_gene: TRBJ1-2
v_gene: TRBV14

CDR3nt: TGCAGCTCAGCCAAGGGATCAAACCCAGATACGCAGTATTTT
CDR3aa: CSSAKGSNPDTQYF
abundance: once
d_gene: .
j_gene: TRBJ2-3
v_gene: TRBV29-1

CDR3nt: TGTGCCAGCAACGTAGCAGGTCAGGGCGACCCCGGAGGCTACACCTTC
CDR3aa: CASNVAGQGDPGGYTF
abundance: .
d_gene: .
j_gene: TRBJ1-2
v_gene: TRBV9

CDR3nt: TGTGCCAGCAGCGTAGTGGCAGGGCAAGAGACCCAGTACTTC
CDR3aa: CASSVVAGQETQYF
abundance: .
d_gene: .
j_gene: TRBJ2-5
v_gene: TRBV9

CDR3nt: TGCGCCAGCAGCCAAGCCGGACAGGGACTTTCCTACGAGCAGTACTTC
CDR3aa: CASSQAGQGLSYEQYF
abundance: .
d_gene: TRBD1
j_gene: TRBJ2-7
v_gene: TRBV4-1

CDR3nt: TGTGCCAGCAGCTTCGATGCCGGGAGCTACGAGCAGTACTTC
CDR3aa: CASSFDAGSYEQYF
abundance: once
d_gene: .
j_gene: TRBJ2-7
v_gene: TRBV11-2

CDR3nt: TGCGCCAGCAGCCAAGACCCCCGGGGGGGGGCCGGGGAGCTGTTTTTT
CDR3aa: CASSQDPRGGAGELFF
abundance: .
d_gene: TRBD2
j_gene: TRBJ2-2
v_gene: TRBV4-1

CDR3nt: TGTGCCAGCTCCCAAGAACCCATGAACACTGAAGCTTTCTTT
CDR3aa: CASSQEPMNTEAFF
abundance: .
d_gene: .
j_gene: TRBJ1-1
v_gene: TRBV18

CDR3nt: TGTGCCTGGAAGGACTACCAAGAGACCCAGTACTTC
CDR3aa: CAWKDYQETQYF
abundance: .
d_gene: .
j_gene: TRBJ2-5
v_gene: TRBV30

CDR3nt: TGTGCCAGCAGATACCGGACTAGCGGGGGGAACAATGAGCAGTTCTTC
CDR3aa: CASRYRTSGGNNEQFF
abundance: .
d_gene: TRBD2
j_gene: TRBJ2-1
v_gene: TRBV6-5

CDR3nt: TGTGCCAGCAGCCAAGATACAGGGCGAGGCTCCTACGAGCAGTACTTC
CDR3aa: CASSQDTGRGSYEQYF
abundance: .
d_gene: .
j_gene: TRBJ2-7
v_gene: TRBV14